Reported below is one T cell receptor (beta chain). Method: immunoSEQ multiplex PCR; TCRdb's copy keeps in-frame clones and lacks some. The sample lists roughly 150,000 clones, about nine tenths seen once, with 0.55% to 0.8% in the top ten. Germline V gives CDR1 SGHNT, CDR2 YENEEA. The CDR3 is 16 residues long. Trimming cost V 1 base and J 3 bases, with 16 bases left between them. The data were obtained in a study of cytomegalovirus exposure and HLA in healthy donors. The TCR sequence derives from a man younger than 35 in good health and CMV-seronegative. The chain employs TRBV11-3 and TRBJ2-7; D is possibly TRBD1 (5 bases). What was sequenced was PBMCs. CDR3 residues: CASSLGFGQGHYEQYF. CDR3 coding DNA: TGTGCCAGCAGCTTAGGTTTCGGGCAGGGCCACTACGAGCAGTACTTC.